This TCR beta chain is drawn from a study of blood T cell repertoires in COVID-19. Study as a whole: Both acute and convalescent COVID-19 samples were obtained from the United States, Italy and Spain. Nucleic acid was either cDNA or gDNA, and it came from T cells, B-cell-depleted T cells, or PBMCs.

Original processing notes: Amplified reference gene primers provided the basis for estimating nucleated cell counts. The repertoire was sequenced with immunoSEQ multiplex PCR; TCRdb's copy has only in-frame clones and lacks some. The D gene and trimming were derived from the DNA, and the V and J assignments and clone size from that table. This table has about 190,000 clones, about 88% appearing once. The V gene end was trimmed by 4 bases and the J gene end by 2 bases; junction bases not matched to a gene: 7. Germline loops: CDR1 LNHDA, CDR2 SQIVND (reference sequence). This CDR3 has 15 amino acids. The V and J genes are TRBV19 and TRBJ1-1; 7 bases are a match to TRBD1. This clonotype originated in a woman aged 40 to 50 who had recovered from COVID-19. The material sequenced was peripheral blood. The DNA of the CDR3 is TGTGCCAGTAGTAGAACCGACAGGGACAACACTGAAGCTTTCTTT. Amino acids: CASSRTDRDNTEAFF.